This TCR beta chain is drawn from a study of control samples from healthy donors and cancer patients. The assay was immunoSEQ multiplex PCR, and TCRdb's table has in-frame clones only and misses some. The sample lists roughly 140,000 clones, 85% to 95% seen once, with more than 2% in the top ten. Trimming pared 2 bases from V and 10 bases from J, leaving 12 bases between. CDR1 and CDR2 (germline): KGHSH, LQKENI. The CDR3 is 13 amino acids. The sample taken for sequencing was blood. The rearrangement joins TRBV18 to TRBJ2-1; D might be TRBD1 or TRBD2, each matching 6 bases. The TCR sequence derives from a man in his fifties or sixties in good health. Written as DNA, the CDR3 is TGTGCCAGCTCACCAGCTGGGGGGCGGGAGCAGTTCTTC. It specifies CASSPAGGREQFF.